The 11 T cell receptor beta chains below were found in one sample sequenced in a study of T cells in narcolepsy. TCRdb's table, derived via immunoSEQ multiplex PCR, lists solely in-frame clones and lacks some. The repertoire has some 30,000 clones, around 78% of them found once; the top ten carry 0.95% to 1.5%. Sequencing was performed on CD45RA- memory CD4+ T cells from PBMCs. The receptors derive from a human donor with narcolepsy.

Points on this clone: Other DNA sequences in this specimen translate into the identical CDR3. The rearrangement uses TRBV2 and TRBJ2-1; TRBD2 matches 13 bases. Trimming cost V 9 bases and J 13 bases; bases outside gene matches: 15. CDR1 is SNHLY and CDR2 is FYNNEI in the germline V gene. The CDR3 sequence is 15 residues long. CDR3 bases: TGTGCCAGTGTGAAACTAGCGGGGGGGCGTGATCGACAGTTCTTC. Protein sequence: CASVKLAGGRDRQFF.

This chain connects TRBV19 to TRBJ1-6, with 8 bases aligning to TRBD1. The CDR3 totals 18 residues. CDR1 and CDR2 (germline): LNHDA, SQIVND (reference sequence). Trimming cost V 6 bases and J 0 bases; bases outside gene matches: 10. Written as DNA, the CDR3 is TGTGCCAGTAGCCGCGGGACAGGAGAGAGCTCCTATAATTCACCCCTCCACTTT. Translation gives CASSRGTGESSYNSPLHF.

As to this clone: The junction and the germline gene differ at one end; a read error may be behind it. This rearrangement joins TRBV4-1 to TRBJ2-7, with TRBD2 matching over 13 bases. The germline gives CDR1 MGHRA, CDR2 YSYEKL. CDR3 size: 16 residues. CDR3 in DNA: TGTGCCAGCAGCCCCGGGACTAGCGGGAACTCCTACGAGCAGTACTTC. Encoded protein: CASSPGTSGNSYEQYF.

The chain has TRBV5-1 and TRBJ2-7; TRBD1 agrees at 7 bases. The CDR3 extends over 15 amino acids. Losses at the gene ends were 7 bases for V and 4 bases for J; bases not matched to a gene: 14. Germline V CDR1 and CDR2: SGHRS, YFSETQ. CDR3 loop: CASQASTGTAYEQYF. In DNA, the CDR3 is TGCGCCAGCCAAGCCTCAACCGGGACAGCTTACGAGCAGTACTTC.

The V call is TRBV25-1, the J call TRBJ2-3; D not resolved. Germline V gene lookup returns CDR1 MGHDK and CDR2 SYGVNS. The CDR3 spans 12 residues. The ends were cut back, 5 bases at V and 3 bases at J, with 6 bases in the middle. Written as DNA, the CDR3 is TGTGCCAGCAGTCCCGGGACAGATACGCAGTATTTT. It translates to CASSPGTDTQYF.

Comment on this clone: Different DNA sequences within this sample yield the same CDR3. The V gene is TRBV7-6, the J gene TRBJ2-2; 8 nucleotides match TRBD1. This CDR3 is built from 15 residues. Germline CDR1 and CDR2: SGHVS and FNYEAQ. Germline trimming cut 5 bases from V and 3 bases from J; bases unmatched to any gene: 5. The CDR3 loop reads CASSRDRRDTGELFF. CDR3 DNA: TGTGCCAGCAGCAGGGACAGGCGAGACACCGGGGAGCTGTTTTTT. The whole variable domain, remainder taken from reference TRBV7-6 and TRBJ2-2, is GAGVSQSPRYKVTKRGQDVALRCDPISGHVSLYWYRQALGQGPEFLTYFNYEAQQDKSGLPNDRFSAERPEGSISTLTIQRTEQRDSAMYRCASSRDRRDTGELFFGEGSRLTVL.

The chain has TRBV30 and TRBJ2-7; TRBD2 might be the D (6 bases). Germline V gene data show CDR1 as GTSNPN and CDR2 as SVGIG (reference sequence). The CDR3 contains 12 residues. Trimming removed 5 bases at V and 2 bases at J, with 10 bases between. The CDR3 sequence: CAWGRRPYEQYF. CDR3 sequence (DNA): TGTGCCTGGGGGAGGCGCCCCTACGAGCAGTACTTC.

V is TRBV5-6 and J is TRBJ2-2; no clear D gene. Germline V gene data show CDR1 as SGHDT and CDR2 as YYEEEE. The CDR3 loop spans 14 amino acids. V was shortened by 3 bases and J by 3 bases, with 9 bases between the two germline ends. Here the CDR3 reads CASSSYNYTGELFF. CDR3 in DNA: TGTGCCAGCAGCTCTTACAACTACACCGGGGAGCTGTTTTTT.

About this clone: Other DNA sequences in this sample translate to the same CDR3. The CDR3 region has the DNA TGTGCCAGCAGTTTCCGCGGGGGGGTTATTCATCAGCCCCAGCATTTT. This gives the protein CASSFRGGVIHQPQHF. This chain joins TRBV27 and TRBJ1-5, with a possible D match to TRBD1 (5 bases). Germline V gene data show CDR1 as MNHEY and CDR2 as SMNVEV (reference sequence). Trimming removed 3 bases from V and 5 bases from J, with 17 bases in between. This CDR3 is built from 16 residues.

This rearrangement joins TRBV9 to TRBJ2-1; the match to TRBD2 covers 8 bases. This CDR3 has 16 amino acids. CDR1 is SGDLS and CDR2 is YYNGEE in the germline V gene. J gave up 0 bases and V 0 bases, and 2 bases lay outside the gene matches. Here the CDR3 DNA reads TGTGCCAGCAGCGTAGGACTAGCGAGCTCCTACAATGAGCAGTTCTTC. Translating gives CASSVGLASSYNEQFF.

The CDR3 here is CASSRLAGGPNEQYF. The CDR3 nucleotides are TGTGCCAGCAGCCGACTAGCGGGAGGGCCGAACGAGCAGTACTTC. The V gene is TRBV6-6, the J gene TRBJ2-7; 14 nucleotides line up with TRBD2. The CDR3 runs to 15 residues. The germline V gene encodes CDR1 MNHNY and CDR2 SVGAGI (reference sequence). The J segment lost 5 bases and the V segment lost 6 bases, leaving 6 bases of the junction unmatched.